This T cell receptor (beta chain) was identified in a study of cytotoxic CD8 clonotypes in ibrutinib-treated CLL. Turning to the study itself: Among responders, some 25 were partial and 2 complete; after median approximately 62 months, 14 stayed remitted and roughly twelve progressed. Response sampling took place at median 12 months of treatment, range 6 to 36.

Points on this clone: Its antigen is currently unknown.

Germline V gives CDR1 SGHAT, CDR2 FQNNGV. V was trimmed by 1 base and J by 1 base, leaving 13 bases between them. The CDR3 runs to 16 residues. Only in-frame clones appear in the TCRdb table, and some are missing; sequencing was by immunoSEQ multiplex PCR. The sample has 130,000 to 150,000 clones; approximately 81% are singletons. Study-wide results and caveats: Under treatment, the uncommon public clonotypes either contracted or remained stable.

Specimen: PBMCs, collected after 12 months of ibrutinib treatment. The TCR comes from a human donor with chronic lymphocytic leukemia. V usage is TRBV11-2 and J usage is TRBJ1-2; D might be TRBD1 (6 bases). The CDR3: CASSLGQGIFNYGYTF. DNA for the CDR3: TGTGCCAGCAGCTTAGGGCAGGGGATATTTAACTATGGCTACACCTTC.